One and the same sample provided the 15 T cell receptor beta chains below, sequenced in a study of blood T cell repertoires in COVID-19. The assay was immunoSEQ multiplex PCR, and TCRdb's table has in-frame clones only and misses some. The sample lists about 220,000 clones, around 87% seen once, with approximately 3.8% in the top ten. Sample: PBMCs or T cells enriched from blood (not recorded which). Receptor source: a woman aged 18-30 years in a cohort exposed to, infected with or recovered from COVID-19 (not recorded which).

The chain is built from TRBV27 and TRBJ1-2; possibly TRBD1 for D (6 bases). The CDR3 loop spans 13 amino acids. Germline V gives CDR1 MNHEY, CDR2 SMNVEV (reference sequence). V lost 5 bases, J lost 4 bases, and 11 bases lay in between. The chain's CDR3 is CASSPQGGYGYTF. DNA for the CDR3: TGTGCCAGCAGTCCCCAAGGGGGCTATGGCTACACCTTC.

V usage is TRBV2 and J usage is TRBJ2-3; D gene uncertain. V was trimmed by 8 bases and J by 2 bases, leaving 11 bases between them. The CDR3 loop spans 13 amino acids. The germline V gene encodes CDR1 SNHLY and CDR2 FYNNEI. The CDR3 nucleotides read TGTGCCAGCGACTCGCCCAACACAGATACGCAGTATTTT. This sequence encodes CASDSPNTDTQYF.

This chain joins TRBV3-1 (or the pseudogene TRBV3-2) and TRBJ2-2, with TRBD1 as a possible D gene (5 bases). Deletions cut 0 bases from V and 6 bases from J, with 11 bases between. CDR3 length equals 15 residues. Per germline, CDR1 LGHDT and CDR2 YNNKEL (reference sequence). In DNA, the CDR3 is TGTGCCAGCAGCCAAGATAGTCCAGGGTCCGGGGAGCTGTTTTTT. Translation: CASSQDSPGSGELFF.

V usage is TRBV2 and J usage is TRBJ2-3; D unresolved. V gave up 2 bases and J gave up 0 bases, with 9 bases separating them. The CDR3 has 15 residues. CDR1 and CDR2 (germline): SNHLY, FYNNEI. The DNA for the CDR3 is TGTGCCAGCAGTGAATGGAGTGGGAGCACAGATACGCAGTATTTT. This gives the protein CASSEWSGSTDTQYF.

The chain recombines TRBV13 with TRBJ2-1, with 11 bases matching TRBD2. The CDR3 is 16 amino acids. The V and J ends lost 6 bases and 0 bases, in that order; junction bases with no gene match: 4. Looked up from germline, CDR1 is PRHDT and CDR2 is FYEKMQ (reference sequence). DNA for the CDR3: TGTGCCAGCAGACGGACTAGCGGGTACTCCTACAATGAGCAGTTCTTC. It translates to CASRRTSGYSYNEQFF. Based on the CDR3 plus reference TRBV13 and TRBJ2-1, the full variable domain is AAGVIQSPRHLIKEKRETATLKCYPIPRHDTVYWYQQGPGQDPQFLISFYEKMQSDKGSIPDRFSAQQFSDYHSELNMSSLELGDSALYFCASRRTSGYSYNEQFFGPGTRLTVL.

The chain uses TRBV10-2 and TRBJ2-7; 8 positions agree with TRBD2. The junction had 5 bases not matched to a gene; V was cut back by 7 bases and J by 3 bases. Germline CDR1 reads WSHSY; CDR2 reads SAAADI. This CDR3 spans 13 amino acids. The CDR3, as DNA: TGCGCCAGCATACTTACTAGCGGCTACGAGCAGTACTTC. Amino acids: CASILTSGYEQYF.

The rearrangement uses TRBV5-5 and TRBJ2-1, with TRBD2 identical over 8 bases. Germline assignment: CDR1 SGHKS and CDR2 YYEKEE (reference sequence). The CDR3 has 14 residues. V dropped 4 bases and J dropped 6; count of bases not matched to a gene: 6. The CDR3 bases are TGTGCCAGCAGCACTACCGGGACTAGCAATGAGCAGTTCTTC. Translating gives CASSTTGTSNEQFF.

The chain joins TRBV28 to TRBJ1-4, with 8 bases aligning to TRBD1. Per the germline V gene, CDR1 is MDHEN and CDR2 is SYDVKM. The ends lost 7 bases at V and 8 bases at J; junction bases unmatched: 12. This CDR3 comprises 15 residues. CDR3 sequence (DNA): TGTGCCAGCAATTGGGGACAGGCCAAAGGAGAAAAACTGTTTTTT. Encoded protein: CASNWGQAKGEKLFF.

The chain couples TRBV14 to TRBJ2-1; possible D gene TRBD2, 6 bases. The CDR3 runs 18 residues. In germline, CDR1 is SGHDN, CDR2 FVKESK. Between the trimmed V and J ends, which lost 0 bases and 5 bases, there was a span of 20 bases. CDR3 amino acids: CASSQEWGWGGGNNEQFF. Here the CDR3 DNA reads TGTGCCAGCAGCCAAGAATGGGGATGGGGAGGTGGAAACAATGAGCAGTTCTTC.

This chain connects TRBV11-3 to TRBJ2-2; D might be TRBD1 (6 bases). Germline CDR1 SGHNT, CDR2 YENEEA. The V end lost 5 bases, the J end lost 5 bases, and 12 bases lay between the germline ends. This CDR3 contains 14 residues. The CDR3 reads CASSRRGSTGELFF. The CDR3 nucleotides are TGTGCCAGCAGCCGAAGGGGGTCAACCGGGGAGCTGTTTTTT.

CDR3 protein: CASSVDAGGLSGNTIYF. The CDR3 DNA sequence: TGTGCCAGCAGCGTAGACGCAGGGGGCTTGTCTGGAAACACCATATATTTT. The rearrangement links TRBV9 to TRBJ1-3; 8 nucleotides align to TRBD1. The junction had 6 bases not matched to a gene; V was cut back by 0 bases and J by 1 base. The CDR3 length is 17 residues. Germline-derived CDR1 and CDR2 are SGDLS and YYNGEE.

Notes on this clone: Other DNA sequences in this specimen translate into the identical CDR3. The chain combines TRBV5-5 with TRBJ2-1; D gene uncertain. The germline V gene encodes CDR1 SGHKS and CDR2 YYEKEE (reference sequence). The CDR3 has 12 amino acids. V dropped 0 bases and J dropped 6 bases, with 4 bases sitting between them. CDR3 bases: TGTGCCAGCAGCTTGGGAGGCAATGAGCAGTTCTTC. Encoded protein: CASSLGGNEQFF. Filled out from reference TRBV5-5 and TRBJ2-1, the complete variable domain reads DAGVTQSPTHLIKTRGQQVTLRCSPISGHKSVSWYQQVLGQGPQFIFQYYEKEERGRGNFPDRFSARQFPNYSSELNVNALLLGDSALYLCASSLGGNEQFFGPGTRLTVL.

The J gene is TRBJ2-3, the V gene TRBV6-5; D remains ambiguous. In germline, CDR1 is MNHEY, CDR2 SVGAGI. The CDR3 consists of 10 residues. Trimming took 8 bases from V and 9 from J, leaving 9 bases between them. The DNA for the CDR3 is TGTGCCAGCCCGAGAGTAACGCAGTATTTT. Amino acids: CASPRVTQYF.

This sequence joins TRBV5-1 and TRBJ2-2, with TRBD1 matching over 9 bases. The CDR3 extends over 15 amino acids. V shed 5 bases, J shed 3 bases, and the junction held 5 bases outside the gene matches. Germline-derived CDR1 and CDR2 are SGHRS and YFSETQ. In DNA, the CDR3 is TGCGCCAGCAGAAGGACAGGGGACGACACCGGGGAGCTGTTTTTT. Its protein is CASRRTGDDTGELFF.

The CDR3 loop reads CASSVATSPYSYNEQFF. In nucleotides, the CDR3 is TGTGCCAGCAGCGTAGCAACTAGCCCGTACTCCTACAATGAGCAGTTCTTC. The gene calls are TRBV9 and TRBJ2-1, with D perhaps TRBD2 (6 bases). Germline V gene lookup returns CDR1 SGDLS and CDR2 YYNGEE. The CDR3 totals 17 residues. Between the trimmed V and J ends, which lost 0 bases and 0 bases, there was a span of 13 bases.